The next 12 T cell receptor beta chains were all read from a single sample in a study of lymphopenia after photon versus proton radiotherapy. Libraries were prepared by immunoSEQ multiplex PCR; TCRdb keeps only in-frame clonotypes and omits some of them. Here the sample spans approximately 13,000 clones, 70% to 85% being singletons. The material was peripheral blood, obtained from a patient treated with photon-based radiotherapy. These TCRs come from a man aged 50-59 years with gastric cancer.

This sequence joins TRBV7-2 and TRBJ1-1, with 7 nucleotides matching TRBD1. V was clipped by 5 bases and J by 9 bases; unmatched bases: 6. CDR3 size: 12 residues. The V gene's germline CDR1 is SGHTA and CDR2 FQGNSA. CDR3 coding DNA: TGTGCCAGCAGCCCGGACAGGTCAAAAGCTTTCTTT. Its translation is CASSPDRSKAFF.

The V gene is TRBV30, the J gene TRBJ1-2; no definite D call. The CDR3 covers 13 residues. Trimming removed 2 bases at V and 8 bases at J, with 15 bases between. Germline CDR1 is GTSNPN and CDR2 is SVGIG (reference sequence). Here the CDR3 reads CAWSSHAGGGYTF. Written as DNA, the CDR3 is TGTGCCTGGAGTTCCCACGCAGGTGGCGGCTACACCTTC.

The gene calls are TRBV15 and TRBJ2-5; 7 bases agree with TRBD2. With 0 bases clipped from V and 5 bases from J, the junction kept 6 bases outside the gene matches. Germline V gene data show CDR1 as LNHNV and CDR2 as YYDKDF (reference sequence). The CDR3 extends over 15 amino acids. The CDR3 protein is CATSRDTARGETQYF. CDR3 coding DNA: TGTGCCACCAGCAGAGATACAGCGCGGGGGGAGACCCAGTACTTC.

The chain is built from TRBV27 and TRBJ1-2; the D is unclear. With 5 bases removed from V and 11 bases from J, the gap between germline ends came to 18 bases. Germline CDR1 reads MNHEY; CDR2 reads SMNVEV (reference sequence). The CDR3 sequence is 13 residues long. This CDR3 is CASSPLSGRPYTF. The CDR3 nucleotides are TGTGCCAGCAGTCCACTTTCGGGGAGGCCTTACACCTTC.

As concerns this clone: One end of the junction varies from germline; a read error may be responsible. The DNA for the CDR3 is TGTGCTAGTGGTCCCCTCCCGGTCTTT. Translating gives CASGPLPVF. The chain uses TRBV12-5 and TRBJ1-6; no reliable D call. The germline V gene has CDR1 LGHNT and CDR2 FRNRAP. The CDR3 covers 9 residues.

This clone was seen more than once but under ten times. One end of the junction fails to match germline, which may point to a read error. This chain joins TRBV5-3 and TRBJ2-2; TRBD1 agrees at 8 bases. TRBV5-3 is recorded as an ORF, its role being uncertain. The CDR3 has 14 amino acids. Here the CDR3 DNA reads TGTGCCAGCAGCTCCGGACAGGGATTCGGGGAGCTGTTTTTT. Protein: CASSSGQGFGELFF.

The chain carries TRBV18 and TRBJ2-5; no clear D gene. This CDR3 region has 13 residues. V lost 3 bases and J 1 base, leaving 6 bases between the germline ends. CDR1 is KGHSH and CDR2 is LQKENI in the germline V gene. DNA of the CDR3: TGTGCCAGCTCACCCGGCAGCCAAGAGACCCAGTACTTC. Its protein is CASSPGSQETQYF.

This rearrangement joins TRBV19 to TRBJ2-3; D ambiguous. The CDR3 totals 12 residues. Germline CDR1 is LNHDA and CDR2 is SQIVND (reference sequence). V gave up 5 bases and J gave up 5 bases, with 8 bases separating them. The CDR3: CASSSLEDTQYF. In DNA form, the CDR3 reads TGTGCCAGTAGTTCCTTGGAAGATACGCAGTATTTT.

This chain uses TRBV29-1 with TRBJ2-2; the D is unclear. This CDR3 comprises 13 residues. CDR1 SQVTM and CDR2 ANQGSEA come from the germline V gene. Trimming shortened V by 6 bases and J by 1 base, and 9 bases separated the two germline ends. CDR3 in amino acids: CSVGPVNTGELFF. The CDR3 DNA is TGCAGCGTCGGACCTGTGAACACCGGGGAGCTGTTTTTT.

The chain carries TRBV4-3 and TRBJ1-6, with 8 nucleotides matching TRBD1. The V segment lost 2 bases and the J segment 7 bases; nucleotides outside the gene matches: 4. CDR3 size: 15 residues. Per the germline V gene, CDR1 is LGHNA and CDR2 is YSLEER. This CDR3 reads CASSQSGTGNSPLHF. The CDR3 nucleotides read TGCGCCAGCAGCCAATCCGGGACAGGCAATTCACCCCTCCACTTT.

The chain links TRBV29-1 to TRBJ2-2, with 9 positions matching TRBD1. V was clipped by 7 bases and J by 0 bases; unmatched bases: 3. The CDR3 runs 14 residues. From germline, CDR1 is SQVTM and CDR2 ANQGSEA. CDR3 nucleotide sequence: TGCAGCGCCGGACAGGGGACGAACACCGGGGAGCTGTTTTTT. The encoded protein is CSAGQGTNTGELFF.

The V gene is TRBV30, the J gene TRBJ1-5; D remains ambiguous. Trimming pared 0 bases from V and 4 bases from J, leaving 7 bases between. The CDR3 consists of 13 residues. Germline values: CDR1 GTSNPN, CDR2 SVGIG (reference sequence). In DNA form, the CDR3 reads TGTGCCTGGAGTGTCTCAGGTAATCAGCCCCAGCATTTT. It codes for CAWSVSGNQPQHF. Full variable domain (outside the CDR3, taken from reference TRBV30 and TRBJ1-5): SQTIHQWPATLVQPVGSPLSLECTVEGTSNPNLYWYRQAAGRGLQLLFYSVGIGQISSEVPQNLSASRPQDRQFILSSKKLLLSDSGFYLCAWSVSGNQPQHFGDGTRLSIL.